The 8 T cell receptor beta chains given below trace back to one sample, sequenced in a study of T cells in Graves' hyperthyroidism and ophthalmopathy. It was RNA transcripts that yielded the amplified TCR beta CDR3 regions. First-round RT-PCR with HTBI primers amplified the TCR CDR3 region. TCRdb re-analysed the multiplex PCR reads in MiXCR, keeping a single row per CDR3 protein. The sample consists of 600,000 to 900,000 distinct CDR3 sequences, about a sixth of them appearing once. Material: blood. The receptors originated from a young man with Graves' hyperthyroidism.

This clonotype was recorded at least ten times. The rearrangement uses TRBV28 and TRBJ2-3; TRBD1 aligns across 9 bases. CDR3 length equals 18 residues. Trimming cost V 4 bases and J 0 bases; bases outside gene matches: 11. Germline CDR1 MDHEN, CDR2 SYDVKM. DNA for the CDR3: TGTGCCAGCAGTTCCTTGCTCCGGGACAGGGAGAGCACAGATACGCAGTATTTT. It codes for CASSSLLRDRESTDTQYF.

This clonotype was seen a few times. Given a much more abundant clone one base away, this may be a read error. The chain is built from TRBV13 and TRBJ1-1, with TRBD1 matching over 10 bases. This CDR3 region has 16 residues. V lost 3 bases, J lost 0 bases, and 4 bases stayed unmatched. Germline V gene sequence: CDR1 PRHDT, CDR2 FYEKMQ (reference sequence). The CDR3 DNA follows: TGTGCCAGCAGCTTGAGACAGGGGGCAATGAACACTGAAGCTTTCTTT. Protein sequence: CASSLRQGAMNTEAFF.

This clonotype was seen many times. V usage is TRBV3-1 and J usage is TRBJ1-1; D remains unclear. The CDR3 runs to 13 residues. Germline V gene sequence: CDR1 LGHDT, CDR2 YNNKEL (reference sequence). The V gene lost 8 bases and the J gene lost 7 bases, with 17 bases spanning the gap. The CDR3 bases are TGTGCCAGCGCGGTCAACGTGGGGATTGAAGCTTTCTTT. Its protein product is CASAVNVGIEAFF.

The J gene is TRBJ2-3, the V gene TRBV18; 7 nucleotides align to TRBD2. The CDR3 has 15 residues. V lost 3 bases, J lost 2 bases, and 5 bases stayed unmatched. The germline CDR1 and CDR2 sequences are KGHSH and LQKENI. The CDR3 here is CASSPRTRVTDTQYF. The CDR3 DNA sequence: TGTGCCAGCTCACCTCGGACTAGGGTCACAGATACGCAGTATTTT.

Details on this clonotype: Just one base apart from a much larger clone, this may be a read error. V is TRBV20-1 and J is TRBJ2-1; D tentatively fits TRBD1 or TRBD2 (5 bases each). Judging by the DNA end, TRBJ2-7 fits better; the J call may be wrong. CDR3 length: 13 amino acids. The V gene's germline CDR1 is DFQATT and CDR2 SNEGSKA (reference sequence). The CDR3 is CSSAWVLRGEQYF. The CDR3 nucleotides are TGCAGTTCGGCGTGGGTGCTGAGGGGTGAGCAGTACTTC.

V is TRBV19 and J is TRBJ2-3, with TRBD1 matching 8 bases. The CDR3 contains 15 residues. The germline V gene has CDR1 LNHDA and CDR2 SQIVND (reference sequence). V gave up 5 bases and J gave up 3 bases; unmatched junction bases: 7. DNA for the CDR3: TGTGCCAGTAGTGTCGGGACAGGCGGGACAGATACGCAGTATTTT. Translated, it gives CASSVGTGGTDTQYF.

This clonotype was detected many times. The genes are TRBV11-2 and TRBJ2-1; D gene ambiguous. The CDR3 spans 16 residues. Germline V gives CDR1 SGHAT, CDR2 FQNNGV. V was clipped by 7 bases and J by 5 bases, with 21 bases between them. The CDR3 loop is CASTSLNKLKNNEQFF. The DNA of the CDR3 is TGTGCCAGCACCAGCTTAAATAAACTAAAGAACAATGAGCAGTTCTTC. Drawing the rest from reference TRBV11-2 and TRBJ2-1, the complete variable domain is EAGVAQSPRYKIIEKRQSVAFWCNPISGHATLYWYQQILGQGPKLLIQFQNNGVVDDSQLPKDRFSAERLKGVDSTLKIQPAKLEDSAVYLCASTSLNKLKNNEQFFGPGTRLTVL.

The chain carries TRBV6-2 or TRBV6-3 and TRBJ1-5; D is unclear. Germline CDR1 is MNHEY and CDR2 is SVGEGT. The V and J ends lost 8 bases and 2 bases respectively, with 22 bases between them. CDR3 length: 17 amino acids. DNA for the CDR3: TGTGCCAGCCGCTCGGACTCCTCCTTTGGTGGCAATCAGCCCCAGCATTTT. Translating it yields CASRSDSSFGGNQPQHF.